Listed below are T cell receptor beta chains from one sample, sequenced in a study of cytomegalovirus exposure and HLA in healthy donors. The protocol was immunoSEQ multiplex PCR, while the TCRdb copy is restricted to in-frame clones and leaves out a portion. The sample has under 200,000 clones; 87% are singletons. Sequenced material: PBMCs. The receptors derive from a boy younger than 10 in good health and CMV-seronegative. The CDR3 runs from the conserved cysteine through the conserved F or W. D genes are given only for firm matches. The size of a clone is reported for some rows only, either as once, few or many, or as a class for expanded clones.

size: .
J: TRBJ1-5
V: TRBV23-1
D: TRBD1
CDR3: CASSQLDRARSNQPQHF
DNA: TGCGCCAGCAGTCAACTCGACAGGGCCAGGAGCAATCAGCCCCAGCATTTT

size: .
J: TRBJ2-5
V: TRBV9
D: .
CDR3: CASSPHRDGETQYF
DNA: TGTGCCAGCAGCCCTCACAGGGATGGAGAGACCCAGTACTTC

size: once
J: TRBJ2-6
V: TRBV7-2
D: .
CDR3: CASSLGHAPRTGANVLTF
DNA: TGTGCCAGCAGCCTGGGACATGCCCCTCGGACTGGGGCCAACGTCCTGACTTTC

size: .
J: TRBJ1-1
V: TRBV28
D: .
CDR3: CASSLWQGLTTEAFF
DNA: TGTGCCAGCAGTTTATGGCAGGGTCTTACCACTGAAGCTTTCTTT

size: .
J: TRBJ2-7
V: TRBV5-8
D: .
CDR3: CASSLGRASYEQYF
DNA: TGTGCCAGCAGCTTGGGGAGGGCCTCCTACGAGCAGTACTTC

size: .
J: TRBJ2-7
V: TRBV5-6
D: .
CDR3: CASSLRTLRDKGYEQYF
DNA: TGTGCCAGCAGCCTCAGGACTCTTAGGGACAAGGGCTACGAGCAGTACTTC

size: .
J: TRBJ1-5
V: TRBV19
D: .
CDR3: CASSIVQGSNQPQHF
DNA: TGTGCCAGTAGTATAGTTCAGGGTAGCAATCAGCCCCAGCATTTT

size: once
J: TRBJ2-5
V: TRBV5-1
D: TRBD1
CDR3: CASSFMGQGGETQYF
DNA: TGCGCCAGCAGCTTTATGGGACAGGGAGGGGAGACCCAGTACTTC

size: .
J: TRBJ1-4
V: TRBV15
D: .
CDR3: CATSRDVTAQGKLFF
DNA: TGTGCCACCAGCAGAGATGTAACAGCCCAGGGAAAACTGTTTTTT

size: .
J: TRBJ1-2
V: TRBV30
D: .
CDR3: CAWSTGFGYTF
DNA: TGTGCCTGGAGTACAGGGTTTGGCTACACCTTC

size: .
J: TRBJ1-5
V: TRBV6-1
D: .
CDR3: CASSEYRVQPQHF
DNA: TGTGCCAGCAGTGAATACAGGGTTCAGCCCCAGCATTTT

size: .
J: TRBJ2-3
V: TRBV19
D: TRBD1
CDR3: CATSRGISTDTQYF
DNA: TGTGCCACGAGCAGGGGGATTAGCACAGATACGCAGTATTTT

size: once
J: TRBJ2-6
V: TRBV6-5
D: TRBD1
CDR3: CASSQTGAGANVLTF
DNA: TGTGCCAGCAGTCAGACAGGGGCTGGGGCCAACGTCCTGACTTTC

size: .
J: TRBJ2-1
V: TRBV6-5
D: TRBD2
CDR3: CASSRGRGGIEQFF
DNA: TGTGCCAGCAGCCGCGGGCGGGGGGGCATTGAGCAGTTCTTC

size: .
J: TRBJ1-4
V: TRBV20-1
D: .
CDR3: CSASRGEKLFF
DNA: TGCAGTGCTAGCCGCGGTGAAAAACTGTTTTTT

size: .
J: TRBJ2-7
V: TRBV9
D: .
CDR3: CASSSGLQVEYEQYF
DNA: TGTGCCAGCAGCTCCGGACTGCAGGTGGAGTACGAGCAGTACTTC

size: .
J: TRBJ1-1
V: TRBV5-6
D: .
CDR3: CASSLASPRLMNTEAFF
DNA: TGTGCCAGCAGCTTGGCAAGTCCCAGACTGATGAACACTGAAGCTTTCTTT

size: .
J: TRBJ1-3
V: TRBV7-9
D: .
CDR3: CAPPDPQGRTGNTIYF
DNA: TGTGCCCCACCTGATCCCCAGGGAAGGACTGGAAACACCATATATTTT

size: .
J: TRBJ1-2
V: TRBV29-1
D: .
CDR3: CSVEEGAGGYGYTF
DNA: TGCAGCGTTGAAGAGGGGGCGGGCGGTTATGGCTACACCTTC

size: once
J: TRBJ2-2
V: TRBV27
D: .
CDR3: CASSLYTNTGELFF
DNA: TGTGCCAGCAGTTTGTACACCAACACCGGGGAGCTGTTTTTT

size: .
J: TRBJ1-2
V: TRBV9
D: TRBD1
CDR3: CASSLSSVVGQGYGYTF
DNA: TGTGCCAGCAGCTTAAGTAGTGTGGTCGGACAGGGGTATGGCTACACCTTC

size: .
J: TRBJ1-2
V: TRBV7-2
D: .
CDR3: CASSFLDGANYGYTF
DNA: TGTGCCAGCAGCTTCCTAGACGGAGCTAACTATGGCTACACCTTC

size: .
J: TRBJ1-1
V: TRBV2
D: .
CDR3: CASTDRTMNTEAFF
DNA: TGTGCCAGCACTGACAGAACCATGAACACTGAAGCTTTCTTT

size: .
J: TRBJ2-3
V: TRBV6-1
D: .
CDR3: CASSEVRNSPTDTQYF
DNA: TGTGCCAGCAGTGAAGTTCGGAACAGCCCCACAGATACGCAGTATTTT

size: .
J: TRBJ2-7
V: TRBV5-6
D: .
CDR3: CASSFFGTPTYEQYF
DNA: TGTGCCAGCAGCTTCTTCGGGACACCCACCTACGAGCAGTACTTC

size: .
J: TRBJ2-5
V: TRBV7-8
D: .
CDR3: CASSLSSKETQYF
DNA: TGTGCCAGCAGCTTGTCTAGTAAAGAGACCCAGTACTTC

size: .
J: TRBJ2-1
V: TRBV5-1
D: TRBD1
CDR3: CASSLEGQGVREQFF
DNA: TGCGCCAGCAGCTTGGAGGGACAGGGAGTACGAGAGCAGTTCTTC